This T cell receptor (beta chain) was sequenced during a study of blood T cell repertoires in COVID-19. For the study at large: Specimens from acute and convalescent COVID-19 originated in the United States, Italy and Spain. Nucleic acid was either cDNA or gDNA, and it came from T cells, B-cell-depleted T cells, or PBMCs.

CDR1 is SGHTA and CDR2 is FQGNSA in the germline V gene. V lost 5 bases and J lost 6; bases outside the gene matches: 6. The CDR3 sequence is 13 residues long. In the original analysis: Reference gene primer amplification gave nucleated cell count estimates. Only in-frame clones appear in the TCRdb table, and some are missing; sequencing was by immunoSEQ multiplex PCR. V and J calls plus clone size are reproduced from that table; the DNA served to infer D and trimming. The sample includes about 310,000 clones, around nine tenths seen only once; the top ten take 1%. The chain combines TRBV7-2 with TRBJ1-2, with 7 bases matching TRBD1. The receptor comes from a man aged 45 to 65 with active or convalescent COVID-19. Source material: peripheral blood. CDR3 protein: CASSLVRGHGYTF. The CDR3 coding sequence is TGTGCCAGCAGCCTAGTGAGGGGGCATGGCTACACCTTC.